Below, 2 T cell receptor beta chains from the same sample are listed, as sequenced in a study of blood T cell repertoires in COVID-19. TCRdb's copy holds only in-frame clones and misses some; the assay was immunoSEQ multiplex PCR. There are 310,000 or so clones in the sample; roughly 90% occur only once, and approximately 9.4% lies in the top ten. The sample comprised peripheral blood. The receptors originated from a man aged 30 to 39 with COVID-19, enrolled during active disease.

This clone was observed a handful of times. V gene TRBV27 combines with J gene TRBJ2-3, with 10 bases lining up with TRBD2. CDR1 MNHEY and CDR2 SMNVEV come from the germline V gene (reference sequence). The V gene end was trimmed by 3 bases and the J gene end by 2 bases; junction bases not matched to a gene: 2. The CDR3 loop spans 15 amino acids. In nucleotides, the CDR3 is TGTGCCAGCAGTTTGACTAGCGGGTACACAGATACGCAGTATTTT. This gives the protein CASSLTSGYTDTQYF.

In this sample, this clone turned up once. V usage is TRBV18 and J usage is TRBJ1-5; 9 bases line up with TRBD1. Germline V gene data show CDR1 as KGHSH and CDR2 as LQKENI. V lost 4 bases, J lost 4 bases, and 8 bases stayed unmatched. This CDR3 region has 16 residues. CDR3 sequence (DNA): TGTGCCAGCTCACTGAACTCCGGGACAGGGAATCAGCCCCAGCATTTT. It encodes CASSLNSGTGNQPQHF.